Sequencing of this T cell receptor gamma chain was carried out in a study of gamma-delta T cells after stem cell transplantation. TCRdb applied CATT to the RT-PCR reads for clone calling. Seen here are under 900 gamma-chain clones, roughly 38% observed once, and the top ten hold 27%. This clone is labeled as large (0.1 to 1%). The source of this sequence is a human donor. It is not recorded whose cells these are; they may come from a transplant donor. The sample consisted of gamma-delta T cells.

CDR3 coding DNA: TGTGCCACCTGGGATGGGCAGCATTATAAGAAACTCTTT. Translating gives CATWDGQHYKKLF. The chain combines TRGV4 with TRGJ1 or TRGJ2. TCRdb gives no J gene; it was assigned here by matching the DNA to germline. Trimming took 0 bases from V and 5 from J; bases not matched to a gene: 4. Germline CDR1 is EGSTGY and CDR2 is YDSYTSSV. The CDR3 covers 13 residues.